These 20 T cell receptor beta chains came from one sample sequenced in a study of shared clonotypes between healthy human individuals. Assay used: immunoSEQ multiplex PCR; TCRdb lists only in-frame clones, some missing. The sample yields roughly 2,000,000 clones, around 95% seen once. Terminally differentiated effector memory CD45RA+ cells were excluded from the naive CD8 cells, which were CD45RO-negative and positively selected for CCR7. The specimen was naive CD8+ T cells from PBMCs. The receptor source for this set is a man aged 18 to 30 in good health. Some clones in this sample may be carry-over from other donors' samples.

This chain uses TRBV6-5 with TRBJ2-7, with D unresolved. With 2 bases removed from V and 3 bases from J, the gap between germline ends came to 11 bases. This CDR3 has 14 residues. CDR1 and CDR2 (germline): MNHEY, SVGAGI. For the CDR3, the DNA is TGTGCCAGCAGTTACAGCGATATTGGCTACGAGCAGTACTTC. Amino acids: CASSYSDIGYEQYF.

V usage is TRBV4-3 and J usage is TRBJ2-1; D possibly uses TRBD1 or TRBD2 (5 bases each). The germline V and J ends were trimmed by 2 bases and 9 bases, with 23 bases remaining between them. The CDR3 contains 17 residues. Germline CDR1 is LGHNA and CDR2 is YSLEER. The CDR3 is CASSQISGLPVIGEQFF. In nucleotides, the CDR3 is TGCGCCAGCAGCCAAATATCGGGGCTACCTGTGATAGGTGAGCAGTTCTTC.

The V and J genes are TRBV7-9 and TRBJ2-1, with D possibly being TRBD2 (5 bases). The germline V and J ends were trimmed by 1 base and 10 bases, with 14 bases remaining between them. Per germline, CDR1 SEHNR and CDR2 FQNEAQ (reference sequence). The CDR3 has 14 amino acids. The CDR3 coding sequence is TGTGCCAGCAGCTTAGTACTAGAACAGTGGGAGCAGTTCTTC. Amino acids: CASSLVLEQWEQFF.

The V gene is TRBV28, the J gene TRBJ2-1, with a weak D call TRBD2 (6 bases). CDR1 MDHEN and CDR2 SYDVKM come from the germline V gene. Trimming left V 4 bases short and J 4 bases short, with 17 bases between. The CDR3 consists of 16 residues. The CDR3 region is CASSSPRENAYNEQFF. The CDR3 nucleotides read TGTGCCAGCAGTTCCCCACGGGAGAACGCGTACAATGAGCAGTTCTTC. The entire variable domain, with the rest obtained from reference TRBV28 and TRBJ2-1, is as follows: DVKVTQSSRYLVKRTGEKVFLECVQDMDHENMFWYRQDPGLGLRLIYFSYDVKMKEKGDIPEGYSVSREKKERFSLILESASTNQTSMYLCASSSPRENAYNEQFFGPGTRLTVL.

In this sample, this clone turned up once. At the DNA level, this CDR3 is encoded by other sequences in the same sample as well. V usage is TRBV7-8 and J usage is TRBJ2-7; 10 bases are shared with TRBD2. With V trimmed by 1 base and J by 4 bases, 7 bases remained unmatched. The germline gives CDR1 SGHVS, CDR2 FQNEAQ. The CDR3 has 16 residues. The CDR3 nucleotides are TGTGCCAGCAGCTTAGGTCTAGCGGGAGCGTCGTACGAGCAGTACTTC. Protein sequence: CASSLGLAGASYEQYF. Looking up the rest from reference TRBV7-8 and TRBJ2-7 gives the full variable domain: GAGVSQSPRYKVAKRGQDVALRCDPISGHVSLFWYQQALGQGPEFLTYFQNEAQLDKSGLPSDRFFAERPEGSVSTLKIQRTQQEDSAVYLCASSLGLAGASYEQYFGPGTRLTVT.

The chain carries TRBV11-2 and TRBJ1-1; D not certain. This CDR3 comprises 15 residues. Trimming took off 1 base at V and 1 base at J, with 10 bases between the two ends. The germline V gene has CDR1 SGHAT and CDR2 FQNNGV. CDR3 in amino acids: CASSLAPTANTEAFF. CDR3 sequence (DNA): TGTGCCAGCAGCTTAGCGCCGACGGCGAACACTGAAGCTTTCTTT.

The chain links TRBV11-2 to TRBJ2-2; unclear D gene. Germline V gene lookup returns CDR1 SGHAT and CDR2 FQNNGV. The CDR3 runs to 19 residues. With 2 bases removed from V and 6 bases from J, the gap between germline ends came to 25 bases. CDR3 in DNA: TGTGCCAGCAGCTTAACGCGTGTGGTTTTGGCCCTAATTCCCGGGGAGCTGTTTTTT. Amino acids: CASSLTRVVLALIPGELFF.

V gene TRBV2 combines with J gene TRBJ2-1, with D possibly being TRBD1 or TRBD2 (6 bases each). This CDR3 contains 12 residues. V was pared by 5 bases and J by 12 bases, with 14 bases between. The V gene's germline CDR1 is SNHLY and CDR2 FYNNEI. CDR3 DNA sequence: TGTGCCAGCAGTAAAGGGGGGCCCTGGCAGTTCTTC. Its protein is CASSKGGPWQFF.

This clone has just one count. J is TRBJ2-1 and V is TRBV4-3; TRBD2 matches 7 bases. CDR3 size: 16 residues. The junction had 10 bases not matched to a gene; V was cut back by 0 bases and J by 8 bases. The germline CDR1 and CDR2 sequences are LGHNA and YSLEER. The DNA of the CDR3 is TGCGCCAGCAGCCAAGATCGTGAGACTAGCTTCTATGAGCAGTTCTTC. This encodes CASSQDRETSFYEQFF.

The chain joins TRBV10-2 to TRBJ2-7, with a possible D match to TRBD1 (5 bases). CDR1 and CDR2 (germline): WSHSY, SAAADI. The V gene lost 8 bases and the J gene lost 4 bases, with 18 bases spanning the gap. This CDR3 has 14 residues. The CDR3 DNA reads TGCGCCAGCCGAGGCCCAGTCGACAGTTACGAGCAGTACTTC. This gives the protein CASRGPVDSYEQYF.

V gene TRBV30 combines with J gene TRBJ2-7; D gene ambiguous. CDR3 size: 15 residues. Germline assignment: CDR1 GTSNPN and CDR2 SVGIG (reference sequence). Trimming left V 3 bases short and J 1 base short, with 16 bases between. The CDR3: CAWRIPLGGSYEQYF. The DNA for the CDR3 is TGTGCCTGGAGAATACCCCTCGGTGGGTCCTACGAGCAGTACTTC.

The rearrangement uses TRBV9 and TRBJ2-1; TRBD2 aligns across 11 bases. Germline loops: CDR1 SGDLS, CDR2 YYNGEE. Unmatched junction bases numbered 18, after V lost 4 bases and J lost 0 bases. The CDR3 spans 21 residues. Here the CDR3 reads CASSFLPGLAATNSSYNEQFF. The CDR3 coding sequence is TGTGCCAGCAGCTTCCTCCCGGGACTAGCGGCTACTAATAGCTCCTACAATGAGCAGTTCTTC.

This clone is a singleton in its sample. The CDR3 reads CASSLVGNGYQPQHF. CDR3 bases: TGTGCCAGCAGTTTGGTTGGAAACGGTTATCAGCCCCAGCATTTT. The chain carries TRBV27 and TRBJ1-5, with D unresolved. V shed 3 bases and J shed 5 bases, with 14 bases lying between them. CDR3 length: 15 amino acids. Germline-derived CDR1 and CDR2 are MNHEY and SMNVEV (reference sequence).

This clone occurred once. The chain recombines TRBV4-3 with TRBJ2-1; 12 bases agree with TRBD1. CDR3 length: 16 residues. Germline V CDR1 and CDR2: LGHNA, YSLEER. The junction had 7 bases not matched to a gene; V was cut back by 0 bases and J by 10 bases. This chain's CDR3 is CASSQDGTGGMSEQFF. The CDR3 coding sequence is TGCGCCAGCAGCCAAGATGGGACAGGGGGCATGTCCGAGCAGTTCTTC.

The chain uses TRBV5-1 and TRBJ2-2; 10 bases are shared with TRBD2. This CDR3 is built from 15 residues. J gave up 6 bases and V 4 bases, and 6 bases lay outside the gene matches. Germline CDR1 is SGHRS and CDR2 is YFSETQ. The DNA for the CDR3 is TGCGCCAGCAGCATGGGACTAGCGAGAGCCGGGGAGCTGTTTTTT. Its translation is CASSMGLARAGELFF.

CDR3 region: CAISRTRTGQNGGRTEAFF. CDR3 DNA sequence: TGTGCCATCAGTAGGACCCGGACAGGGCAGAATGGGGGTAGGACTGAAGCTTTCTTT. The chain employs TRBV10-3 and TRBJ1-1, with 8 nucleotides matching TRBD1. The trim removed 5 bases at V and 5 bases at J, leaving 22 bases unmatched. The germline V gene has CDR1 ENHRY and CDR2 SYGVKD. The CDR3 has 19 amino acids.

The chain joins TRBV28 to TRBJ2-5; 9 bases map to TRBD1. Germline V gene sequence: CDR1 MDHEN, CDR2 SYDVKM. The CDR3 contains 16 residues. J was trimmed by 2 bases and V by 3 bases; bases with no gene match: 7. CDR3 amino acids: CASSFTRTGAQETQYF. Written as DNA, the CDR3 is TGTGCCAGCAGTTTTACCCGGACAGGGGCACAAGAGACCCAGTACTTC.

The J gene is TRBJ2-7, the V gene TRBV28; a possible D gene is TRBD2 (5 bases). V was trimmed by 3 bases and J by 2 bases, leaving 11 bases between them. The CDR3 has 14 amino acids. The germline V gene has CDR1 MDHEN and CDR2 SYDVKM. DNA for the CDR3: TGTGCCAGCAGTTTTCCGGGAACGCCCTACGAGCAGTACTTC. Translating it yields CASSFPGTPYEQYF.

The rearrangement links TRBV4-3 to TRBJ2-1, with 10 bases identical to TRBD2. Germline CDR1 and CDR2: LGHNA and YSLEER. This CDR3 contains 18 residues. Germline trimming cut 1 base from V and 0 bases from J; bases unmatched to any gene: 6. This chain's CDR3 is CASSQVGTSAYSYNEQFF. DNA for the CDR3: TGCGCCAGCAGCCAAGTGGGGACTAGCGCCTACTCCTACAATGAGCAGTTCTTC.

The chain carries TRBV2 and TRBJ1-2; D is undetermined. Germline V gives CDR1 SNHLY, CDR2 FYNNEI. The CDR3 is 13 amino acids. V was pared by 9 bases and J by 8 bases, with 19 bases between. CDR3 loop: CASISGLVGGYTF. CDR3 sequence (DNA): TGTGCCAGTATCTCAGGCCTCGTAGGGGGCTACACCTTC.